These 16 T cell receptor beta chains came from one sample sequenced in a study of tumor-infiltrating lymphocytes in oesophageal squamous cell carcinoma. TCRdb passed the PCR reads through MiXCR, listing each CDR3 protein once. The sample holds 15,000 to 20,000 distinct CDR3 sequences, roughly 46% seen once. Input material: blood. Receptors originate from a female donor with esophageal squamous cell carcinoma.

This clonotype was observed many times. V gene TRBV5-6 combines with J gene TRBJ1-1, with TRBD1 as a possible D gene (6 bases). CDR1 is SGHDT, CDR2 YYEEEE, per germline. This CDR3 is 12 amino acids long. Trimming pared 0 bases from V and 11 bases from J, leaving 11 bases between. The CDR3 here is CASSLGGTRAFF. The CDR3, as DNA: TGTGCCAGCAGCTTGGGGGGGACAAGGGCTTTCTTT.

This clonotype has ten or more counts. J is TRBJ2-3 and V is TRBV28; TRBD2 matches 13 bases. The germline V gene encodes CDR1 MDHEN and CDR2 SYDVKM. J lost 0 bases, V lost 5 bases, and 8 bases had no gene match. CDR3 length: 18 residues. This chain's CDR3 is CASSTRLAGGRSTDTQYF. The CDR3 DNA follows: TGTGCCAGCAGTACGAGACTAGCGGGAGGACGAAGCACAGATACGCAGTATTTT.

This clonotype was found many times. This chain joins TRBV4-1 and TRBJ2-3; D not resolved. Germline loops: CDR1 MGHRA, CDR2 YSYEKL. Trimming removed 1 base at V and 2 bases at J, with 16 bases between. The CDR3 is 17 residues long. The CDR3 coding sequence is TGCGCCAGCAGCCAAGGGTCTGGCCGTGTCTACACAGATACGCAGTATTTT. This gives the protein CASSQGSGRVYTDTQYF.

Concerning this clonotype itself: The DNA is left out, because the CDR3 cannot be placed on it with certainty; the CDR3 is given as TCRdb lists it. The chain employs TRBV7-2 and TRBJ2-5; TRBD1, the table's D call, lacks a check against the DNA. Germline V gene data show CDR1 as SGHTA and CDR2 as FQGNSA. The CDR3 comprises 23 residues, both ends counted. CDR3 sequence: CASSLDERLGQFFGPGLMETQYF.

In its sample, this clonotype ranks as medium-sized. The junction departs from the called germline gene at one end, perhaps through a read error. The chain carries TRBV7-7 and TRBJ1-1; D not resolved. Germline assignment: CDR1 SSHAT and CDR2 FNYEAQ (reference sequence). This CDR3 comprises 13 residues. CDR3 sequence: CASSHGRDTEAFF. CDR3 nucleotides: TGTGCTAGCAGCCACGGTAGAGACACTGAAGCTTTCTTT.

In its sample, this clonotype was seen a few times. The chain is built from TRBV7-3 and TRBJ2-1; D is uncertain. The germline CDR1 and CDR2 sequences are SGHTA and FQGTGA. The CDR3 has 14 residues. Trimming left V 6 bases short and J 4 bases short, with 13 bases between. CDR3 nucleotides: TGTGCCAGCAGTCCAGAGACCAGTTACAATGAGCAGTTCTTC. Protein product: CASSPETSYNEQFF.

The chain has TRBV9 and TRBJ1-3; D may be TRBD1 (6 bases). The CDR3 extends over 15 amino acids. CDR1 SGDLS and CDR2 YYNGEE come from the germline V gene. The V and J ends lost 4 bases and 3 bases respectively, with 14 bases between them. In nucleotides, the CDR3 is TGTGCCAGCAGCCCCCTTGGGGGCGTTGGAAACACCATATATTTT. It translates to CASSPLGGVGNTIYF.

This clonotype was found once. The CDR3 end shows no conserved phenylalanine or tryptophan, and so a read error is likely. The DNA is omitted, as the CDR3 cannot be located on it reliably, and the CDR3 follows TCRdb's listing. The chain carries TRBV10-3 and TRBJ2-5; the table's D call, TRBD2, has no DNA check behind it. CDR1 ENHRY and CDR2 SYGVKD come from the germline V gene. The CDR3 is 17 residues long, ends included. The CDR3 loop reads CAISETSEGSYGYTFGS.

This clonotype was counted many times. This chain connects TRBV5-1 to TRBJ2-3, with 8 positions matching TRBD2. J was trimmed by 7 bases and V by 4 bases; bases with no gene match: 14. CDR3 length: 16 amino acids. The V gene's germline CDR1 is SGHRS and CDR2 YFSETQ. The CDR3 DNA reads as TGCGCCAGCAGCCAGGGTATAGCGGGGATCGTTAATACGCAGTATTTT. Translating gives CASSQGIAGIVNTQYF.

At least ten counts were recorded for this clonotype. The V and J genes are TRBV19 and TRBJ2-1, with 13 bases that match TRBD2. CDR1 is LNHDA, CDR2 SQIVND, per germline (reference sequence). Trimming took 5 bases from V and 5 from J; bases not matched to a gene: 18. There are 20 residues in the CDR3. CDR3 residues: CASSHTDLLAGGGHHNEQFF. The CDR3, as DNA: TGTGCCAGTAGTCACACAGACCTACTAGCGGGGGGGGGGCATCACAATGAGCAGTTCTTC.

The chain joins TRBV7-8 to TRBJ1-1, with D perhaps TRBD1 (5 bases). V was shortened by 6 bases and J by 0 bases, with 11 bases between the two germline ends. The germline V gene has CDR1 SGHVS and CDR2 FQNEAQ. The CDR3 totals 14 residues. The CDR3, as DNA: TGTGCCAGCAGTCCAGGACACCTGAACACTGAAGCTTTCTTT. Encoded protein: CASSPGHLNTEAFF.

Sample share makes this clonotype medium-sized (0.01 to 0.1%). This CDR3 is CASSTRYSNQPQHF. CDR3 nucleotide sequence: TGTGCCAGCAGTACTAGGTATAGCAATCAGCCCCAGCATTTT. This chain connects TRBV6-1 to TRBJ1-5; the D is unclear. Germline V gene data show CDR1 as MNHNS and CDR2 as SASEGT. V was shortened by 5 bases and J by 0 bases, with 8 bases between the two germline ends. This CDR3 spans 14 amino acids.

This clonotype was seen only a few times. The chain is built from TRBV7-4 and TRBJ2-7, with 8 bases fitting TRBD1. The CDR3 has 14 residues. From germline, CDR1 is SGHVT and CDR2 SQSDAQ. V trimming: 4 bases; J trimming: 7 bases; junction bases outside the gene matches: 9. The CDR3 sequence: CASSSDRVGGEQYF. The CDR3 DNA reads TGTGCCAGCAGCTCGGACAGGGTGGGAGGAGAGCAGTACTTC.

This clonotype was found a few times. A much larger clone differs by one base, so this may be a read error. The chain uses TRBV14 and TRBJ2-1; the D gene is possibly TRBD2 (6 bases). Germline CDR1 and CDR2: SGHDN and FVKESK. The CDR3 covers 14 residues. V shed 0 bases and J shed 15 bases, with 18 bases lying between them. The CDR3 DNA is TGTGCCAGCAGCCAAGAGGGTTGGGGGACTTCTCGGTTCTTC. This sequence encodes CASSQEGWGTSRFF.

The J gene is TRBJ2-3, the V gene TRBV6-6; TRBD2 matches at 10 bases. Germline-derived CDR1 and CDR2 are MNHNY and SVGAGI (reference sequence). V was pared by 6 bases and J by 2 bases, with 8 bases of the junction left unmatched. CDR3 length: 16 residues. CDR3 sequence (DNA): TGTGCCAGCAGAAACCGCCTAGCGGGAGTCACAGATACGCAGTATTTT. It translates to CASRNRLAGVTDTQYF.

This clonotype is labeled as medium-sized. This rearrangement joins TRBV7-2 to TRBJ2-3; TRBD1 matches 7 bases. Germline loops: CDR1 SGHTA, CDR2 FQGNSA. The J segment lost 5 bases and the V segment lost 5 bases, leaving 10 bases of the junction unmatched. The CDR3 is 15 amino acids. The CDR3 DNA reads as TGTGCCAGCAGCAAAAACAGGGGCCGTGGAGATACGCAGTATTTT. Protein: CASSKNRGRGDTQYF. Using reference TRBV7-2 and TRBJ2-3 for the parts outside the CDR3, the full variable domain is GAGVSQSPSNKVTEKGKDVELRCDPISGHTALYWYRQSLGQGLEFLIYFQGNSAPDKSGLPSDRFSAERTGGSVSTLTIQRTQQEDSAVYLCASSKNRGRGDTQYFGPGTRLTVL.